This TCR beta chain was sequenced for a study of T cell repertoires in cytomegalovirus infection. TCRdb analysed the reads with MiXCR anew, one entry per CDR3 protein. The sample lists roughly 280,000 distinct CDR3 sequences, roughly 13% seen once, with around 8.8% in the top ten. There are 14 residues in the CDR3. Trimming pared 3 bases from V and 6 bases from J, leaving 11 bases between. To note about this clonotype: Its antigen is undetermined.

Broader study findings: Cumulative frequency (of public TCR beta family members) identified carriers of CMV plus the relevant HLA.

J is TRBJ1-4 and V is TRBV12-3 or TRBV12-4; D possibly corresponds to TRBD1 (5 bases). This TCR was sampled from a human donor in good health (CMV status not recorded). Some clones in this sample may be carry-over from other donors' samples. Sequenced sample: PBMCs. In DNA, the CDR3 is TGTGCCAGCAGTTTGGAAGGGGCCCATGAAAAACTGTTTTTT. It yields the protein CASSLEGAHEKLFF.